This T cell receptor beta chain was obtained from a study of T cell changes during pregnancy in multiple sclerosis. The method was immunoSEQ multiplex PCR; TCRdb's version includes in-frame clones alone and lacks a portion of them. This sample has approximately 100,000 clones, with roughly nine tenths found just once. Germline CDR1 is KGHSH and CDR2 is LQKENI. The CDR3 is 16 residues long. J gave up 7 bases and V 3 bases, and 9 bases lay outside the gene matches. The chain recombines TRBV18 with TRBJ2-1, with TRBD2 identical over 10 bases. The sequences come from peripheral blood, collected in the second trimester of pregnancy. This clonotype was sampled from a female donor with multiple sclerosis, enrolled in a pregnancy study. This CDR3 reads CASSPMLAGVGNEQFF. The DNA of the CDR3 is TGTGCCAGCTCACCGATGCTAGCGGGAGTGGGGAATGAGCAGTTCTTC.